This is a list of T cell receptor beta chains from one sample in a study of blood T cells in healthy people across ages. TCRdb re-derived calls from the 5' RACE reads in MiXCR, one entry per CDR3 protein. The sample shows roughly 2 million distinct CDR3 sequences, about 50% of them seen only once. Sequenced material: blood. Receptors were obtained from a woman aged 40 to 50 in good health. Both conserved end residues are part of each CDR3. D genes are given only for firm matches. Size tells how often a clone was seen (once, few, many) or the class of an expanded clone, and some rows leave it out.

TRBJ1-2 | NA | TRBV7-2 | NA | TGTGCCGGCAGCTTAGTCCGGGTTGATGGCTACACCTTC | CAGSLVRVDGYTF
TRBJ1-2 | NA | TRBV27 | TRBD1 | TGTGCCAGCAGGCCTCTTACCGGGACAGGGCGCTCCAACTATGGCTACACCTTC | CASRPLTGTGRSNYGYTF
TRBJ1-5 | NA | TRBV28 | NA | TGTGCCAGCAGTCCCCACGTGGGGAATCAGCCCCAGCATTTT | CASSPHVGNQPQHF
TRBJ2-5 | few | TRBV12-3/TRBV12-4 | NA | TGTGCCAGCAATCCCACTCTAGCGTTGGGGGGCCCAGAAGAGACCCAGTACTTC | CASNPTLALGGPEETQYF
TRBJ1-6 | few | TRBV7-2 | NA | TGTGCCAGCAGCTTAGTTGGACAGCTTAATTCACCCCTCCACTTT | CASSLVGQLNSPLHF
TRBJ2-3 | NA | TRBV2 | NA | TGTGCCAGCACCCCTTCCCCAGCATGGGCGCAGTATTTT | CASTPSPAWAQYF
TRBJ1-1 | NA | TRBV5-1 | NA | TGCGCCAGCAGCCGCTACCAAGTCATTGTGAACACTGAAGCTTTCTTT | CASSRYQVIVNTEAFF
TRBJ1-1 | NA | TRBV7-8 | NA | TGTGCCAGCAGCTTAGGGGGAGGCGGGCAGCTGAACACTGAAGCTTTCTTT | CASSLGGGGQLNTEAFF
TRBJ2-4 | NA | TRBV20-1 | NA | TGCAGTGATGTTGGCGGGTTACTAGCCAAAAACATTCAGTACTTC | CSDVGGLLAKNIQYF
TRBJ1-5 | few | TRBV6-2/TRBV6-3 | TRBD1 | TGTGCCAGCAGTTATGTAGGGGGCCCCAATCAGCCCCAGCATTTT | CASSYVGGPNQPQHF
TRBJ2-5 | NA | TRBV9 | TRBD1 | TGTGCCAGCAGCGTAGTAGGGACAGGGGCCCCCCAAGAGACCCAGTACTTC | CASSVVGTGAPQETQYF
TRBJ1-6 | NA | TRBV4-3 | TRBD1 | TGCGCCAGCAGTAACAGGGGGCGGAAGTATAATTCACCCCTCCACTTT | CASSNRGRKYNSPLHF
TRBJ2-5 | NA | TRBV19 | NA | TGTGCCAGTAGTGGACAGAAACAAGAGACCCAGTACTTC | CASSGQKQETQYF
TRBJ2-1 | once | TRBV15 | NA | TGTGCCACCAGCTCTCTCGGGCTGTACAATGAGCAGTTCTTC | CATSSLGLYNEQFF
TRBJ1-4 | NA | TRBV2 | NA | TGTGCCAGCAGTGTTCTCCGAAAAGGAGGGAATGAAAAACTGTTTTTT | CASSVLRKGGNEKLFF
TRBJ1-4 | NA | TRBV5-6 | TRBD1 | TGTGCCAGCAGCTGGGGACAGGCTAATGAAAAACTGTTTTTT | CASSWGQANEKLFF
TRBJ1-1 | NA | TRBV14 | NA | TGTGCCAGCAGCCAAGAGAAGTGGCGCACTGAAGCTTTCTTT | CASSQEKWRTEAFF
TRBJ2-5 | few | TRBV20-1 | TRBD2 | TGCAGTGCTAGGGAAGGACTAGCGGGGTACGAGACCCAGTACTTC | CSAREGLAGYETQYF
TRBJ2-7 | few | TRBV6-5 | NA | TGTGCCAGGTTACACGGACGGAGCTCCTACGAGCAGTACTTC | CARLHGRSSYEQYF
TRBJ2-3 | few | TRBV25-1 | NA | TGTGCCAGCAAGAAACAGCTTTTGGATACGCAGTATTTT | CASKKQLLDTQYF
TRBJ1-2 | NA | TRBV20-1 | NA | TGCAGTGCTAGAGGGGCCAACGCACTCGGGGGAGTTGGCTACACCTTC | CSARGANALGGVGYTF
TRBJ2-7 | few | TRBV6-6 | TRBD2 | TGTGCCAGCAGTTACTCGTTGAGCGGGGGGGTTTACGAGCAGTACTTC | CASSYSLSGGVYEQYF
TRBJ1-1 | NA | TRBV5-6 | TRBD1 | TGTGCCAGCAGCTTGGTTCACAGGGGGCGGAACACTGAAGCTTTCTTT | CASSLVHRGRNTEAFF
TRBJ1-5 | NA | TRBV7-9 | TRBD1 | TGTGCCAGCAGCGCCGGGACAGGCCATCAGCCCCAGCATTTT | CASSAGTGHQPQHF
TRBJ2-1 | NA | TRBV24-1 | TRBD1 | TGTGCCACCAGTGAAACGGGACAGGGGATCTACAATGAGCAGTTCTTC | CATSETGQGIYNEQFF
TRBJ1-2 | NA | TRBV9 | NA | TGTGCCAGCAGCGTAGGGTGGGGCGGGAATACTAACTATGGCTACACCTTC | CASSVGWGGNTNYGYTF
TRBJ2-1 | NA | TRBV9 | TRBD2 | TGTGCCAGCACCCTCGGCGGGGGGGAGACCTACAATGAGCAGTTCTTC | CASTLGGGETYNEQFF
TRBJ2-7 | NA | TRBV6-6 | NA | TGTGCCACCCGAAGGGACACATACGAGCAGTACTTC | CATRRDTYEQYF
TRBJ2-7 | few | TRBV6-6 | NA | TGTGCCAGCAGCGACCTCAGTTGGGGAACCTACGAGCAGTACTTC | CASSDLSWGTYEQYF
TRBJ2-1 | NA | TRBV11-2 | NA | TGTGCCAGCAGCCACCGCGGGCCTAGGCAAGAGCAGTTCTTC | CASSHRGPRQEQFF
TRBJ2-5 | NA | TRBV6-2/TRBV6-3 | TRBD2 | TGTGCCAGCAGTTCGTTGCGAAGCGGGGGGGAGACCCAGTACTTC | CASSSLRSGGETQYF
TRBJ2-1 | few | TRBV6-5 | NA | TGTGCCAGCAGTTACGGCCTAAGCAATGAGCAGTTCTTC | CASSYGLSNEQFF
TRBJ2-1 | NA | TRBV7-8 | TRBD2 | TGTGCCAGCAGCTTAGCGGGCACTAGCGGGGGACTCAATGAGCAGTTCTTC | CASSLAGTSGGLNEQFF
TRBJ1-2 | NA | TRBV6-1 | NA | TGTGCCAGCAGTGAAGATTTGGGGGTAGGCCGAAACTATGGCTACACCTTC | CASSEDLGVGRNYGYTF
TRBJ2-5 | NA | TRBV6-8 | NA | TGTGCCAGCACCTTCCGGGACTTCCAAGAGACCCAGTACTTC | CASTFRDFQETQYF
TRBJ2-1 | NA | TRBV5-1 | NA | TGCGCCAGCAGCAGGGACTTCTCGGAGCAGTTCTTC | CASSRDFSEQFF
TRBJ2-3 | few | TRBV29-1 | TRBD1 | TGCAGCGTTGAACCGCGGGACAGGGGCACAGATACGCAGTATTTT | CSVEPRDRGTDTQYF
TRBJ2-7 | NA | TRBV5-1 | NA | TGCGCCAGCAGTTATGACCGGGACACATATTCCGAGCAGTACTTC | CASSYDRDTYSEQYF
TRBJ2-1 | NA | TRBV6-2/TRBV6-3 | NA | TGTGCCAGCACCGCGGCCGGGACTCCGACCTACAATGAGCAGTTCTTC | CASTAAGTPTYNEQFF
TRBJ2-4 | many | TRBV5-1 | NA | TGTGCCAGCAGCCCGGGACTAGCCAAAAACATTCAGTACTTC | CASSPGLAKNIQYF
TRBJ1-6 | NA | TRBV25-1 | NA | TGTGCCAGCAGTGATCAGGGAAGTGATTCACCCCTCCACTTT | CASSDQGSDSPLHF
TRBJ2-7 | NA | TRBV7-6 | NA | TGTGCCAGCAGCTGGGGGGTGGGGGAGGAGGACTACGAGCAGTACTTC | CASSWGVGEEDYEQYF
TRBJ2-7 | few | TRBV6-1 | NA | TGTGCCAGCAGTGGTCAACGGGACACCCTTACCTACGAGCAGTACTTC | CASSGQRDTLTYEQYF
TRBJ1-2 | NA | TRBV7-9 | TRBD1 | TGTGCCAGCAGCTCTACCCGGGACAGGGGGGTTGGCTACACCTTC | CASSSTRDRGVGYTF
TRBJ2-5 | few | TRBV20-1 | NA | TGCAGTGCTAGAGTAGGGGCCTTGGAGACCCAGTACTTC | CSARVGALETQYF
TRBJ2-1 | NA | TRBV12-3/TRBV12-4 | TRBD2 | TGTGCCAGCAGTTCTCGTCGGGAGGGACTAGCAGTACATGAGCAGTTCTTC | CASSSRREGLAVHEQFF
TRBJ2-7 | few | TRBV6-2/TRBV6-3 | TRBD2 | TGTGCCAGCAGTCCCTTAGCGGGCCACCCAGGGGAGCAGTACTTC | CASSPLAGHPGEQYF
TRBJ2-7 | few | TRBV6-5 | TRBD1 | TGTGCCAGCAGTCGTGGACAGGGGGTCTACGAGCAGTACTTC | CASSRGQGVYEQYF
TRBJ2-3 | once | TRBV6-5 | NA | TGTGCCAGCAGTTACTCGGACGGATTCGAGGGGTCGGGCGATACGCAGTATTTT | CASSYSDGFEGSGDTQYF
TRBJ2-7 | NA | TRBV18 | NA | TGTGCCAGCTCAGAGCAAACGGGACACCGGTACGAGCAGTACTTC | CASSEQTGHRYEQYF
TRBJ2-5 | few | TRBV20-1 | NA | TGCAGTGCTCTAGAACAGGGACTCCCCTCAGAGACCCAGTACTTC | CSALEQGLPSETQYF
TRBJ2-3 | NA | TRBV21-1 | NA | TGTGCCAGCAGGGCTCCGGGACAGGACCCTAGCACAGATACGCAGTATTTT | CASRAPGQDPSTDTQYF
TRBJ2-5 | NA | TRBV7-2 | NA | TGTGCCAGCAGCTTAGGAGTCTCGGGCCAAGAGACCCAGTACTTC | CASSLGVSGQETQYF
TRBJ2-7 | NA | TRBV7-2 | TRBD1 | TGTGCCAGCAGCTCTCGGGGGACAGGGGCCTACGAGCAGTACTTC | CASSSRGTGAYEQYF